The rows below give T cell receptor beta chains drawn from one sample of a study of CD8+ T cells in alopecia areata. Produced via immunoSEQ multiplex PCR; TCRdb's table is partial and in-frame only. Of roughly 120,000 clones in the sample, roughly three fifths are singletons; the top ten hold 12%. Specimen: CD8+ T cells sorted from blood, collected at week 24, from a patient treated with tofacitinib. These receptors were collected from a human donor with alopecia areata. The CDR3 runs from the conserved cysteine through the conserved F or W. A D gene is named only where the DNA matches it firmly. Clone sizes are given selectively: once, few, many, or a class where the clone is expanded.

v_call,clone_size,d_call,cdr3_length,j_call,cdr3_aa,cdr3_nt
TRBV2,few,.,10,TRBJ2-7,CASSDYEQYF,TGTGCCAGCAGTGACTACGAGCAGTACTTC
TRBV14,.,.,16,TRBJ2-5,CASSQETTATQETQYF,TGTGCCAGCAGCCAAGAGACGACAGCTACACAAGAGACCCAGTACTTC
TRBV5-4,few,.,16,TRBJ2-1,CASSLGTAYSYNEQFF,TGTGCCAGCAGCTTGGGGACAGCTTACTCCTACAATGAGCAGTTCTTC
TRBV30,.,TRBD1,18,TRBJ2-3,CAWSPLLGTGAVTDTQYF,TGTGCCTGGAGTCCACTACTTGGGACAGGAGCCGTCACAGATACGCAGTATTTT
TRBV5-8,.,.,10,TRBJ1-5,CASSLAKGHF,TGTGCCAGCAGCTTGGCGAAAGGGCATTTT
TRBV6-1,.,.,12,TRBJ2-7,CASSPTGYEQYF,TGTGCCAGCTCTCCGACAGGCTACGAGCAGTACTTC
TRBV7-3,.,.,14,TRBJ1-1,CASSSLGGGTEAFF,TGTGCCAGCAGCTCCCTTGGAGGGGGGACTGAAGCTTTCTTT
TRBV11-2,.,.,17,TRBJ2-7,CASSLGAALRGAYEQYF,TGTGCCAGCAGCTTAGGAGCGGCGCTCCGAGGAGCCTACGAGCAGTACTTC
TRBV7-9,few,.,12,TRBJ1-3,CASSFSPSTIYF,TGTGCCAGCAGTTTCTCACCATCCACCATATATTTT
TRBV4-3,.,TRBD1,15,TRBJ1-5,CASSRDRGSNQPQHF,TGCGCCAGCAGCCGGGACAGGGGCAGCAATCAGCCCCAGCATTTT
TRBV27,.,.,13,TRBJ1-1,CASSFSTVAEAFF,TGTGCCAGCAGTTTTTCGACGGTGGCTGAAGCTTTCTTT
TRBV29-1,.,TRBD1,12,TRBJ1-1,CSALGGAGEAFF,TGCAGTGCTTTAGGGGGCGCCGGTGAAGCTTTCTTT
TRBV7-9,.,TRBD1,15,TRBJ1-5,CASSFSGQGYQPQHF,TGTGCCAGCAGCTTTTCGGGACAGGGTTATCAGCCCCAGCATTTT
TRBV19,.,.,18,TRBJ1-1,CASSIDGQNRRMNTEAFF,TGTGCCAGTAGTATAGATGGGCAAAACAGGAGAATGAACACTGAAGCTTTCTTT
TRBV7-2,.,.,16,TRBJ1-2,CASSLVGEGLDYGYTF,TGTGCCAGCAGCTTAGTCGGGGAGGGTTTAGACTATGGCTACACCTTC
TRBV11-2,few,TRBD1,15,TRBJ2-1,CASSSSGDRANEQFF,TGTGCCAGCAGCTCTAGTGGGGACAGGGCCAATGAGCAGTTCTTC
TRBV15,.,.,13,TRBJ2-7,CATGTVGSYEQYF,TGTGCCACCGGCACAGTAGGCTCCTACGAGCAGTACTTC
TRBV7-9,.,TRBD1,15,TRBJ2-1,CASSFGQGPGNEQFF,TGTGCCAGCAGCTTTGGACAGGGCCCGGGGAATGAGCAGTTCTTC
TRBV7-9,few,TRBD1,16,TRBJ1-5,CASSLGWDRGDQPQHF,TGTGCCAGCAGCTTAGGGTGGGACAGAGGGGATCAGCCCCAGCATTTT
TRBV14,.,TRBD2,16,TRBJ2-5,CASSQRVAGDQETQYF,TGTGCCAGCAGCCAAAGGGTAGCGGGGGACCAAGAGACCCAGTACTTC
TRBV27,.,.,14,TRBJ1-6,CASSLRVPNSPLHF,TGTGCCAGCAGTTTAAGAGTCCCTAATTCACCCCTCCACTTT
TRBV9,.,TRBD1,12,TRBJ2-7,CASSSNRGEQYF,TGTGCCAGCAGCTCGAACAGGGGAGAGCAGTACTTC
TRBV5-1,once,TRBD1,15,TRBJ1-1,CASSPWTGMNTEAFF,TGCGCCAGCAGCCCTTGGACAGGGATGAACACTGAAGCTTTCTTT
TRBV21-1,few,.,13,TRBJ1-2,CASSIGISLSYTF,TGTGCCAGCAGCATAGGGATTAGTCTCAGCTACACCTTC
TRBV27,.,TRBD2,18,TRBJ2-5,CASSPGIIAGELQETQYF,TGTGCCAGCAGTCCCGGGATCATAGCGGGGGAGCTCCAAGAGACCCAGTACTTC
TRBV6-5,.,.,15,TRBJ1-4,CASSYSQTTNEKLFF,TGTGCCAGCAGTTATAGCCAGACAACTAATGAAAAACTGTTTTTT
TRBV19,.,.,14,TRBJ1-2,CASSNEGRGYGYTF,TGTGCCAGTAGCAACGAGGGGCGAGGCTATGGCTACACCTTC